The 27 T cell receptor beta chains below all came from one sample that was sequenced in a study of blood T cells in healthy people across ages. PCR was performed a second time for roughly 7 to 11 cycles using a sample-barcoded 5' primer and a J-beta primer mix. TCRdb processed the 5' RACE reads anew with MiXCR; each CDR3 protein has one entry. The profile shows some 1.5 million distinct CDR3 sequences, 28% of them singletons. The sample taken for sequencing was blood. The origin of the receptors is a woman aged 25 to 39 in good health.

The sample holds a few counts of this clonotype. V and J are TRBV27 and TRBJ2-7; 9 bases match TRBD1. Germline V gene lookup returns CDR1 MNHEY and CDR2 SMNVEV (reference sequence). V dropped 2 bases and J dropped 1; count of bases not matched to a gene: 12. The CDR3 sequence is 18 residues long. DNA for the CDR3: TGTGCCAGCAGTTTAAGGTCAAACAGGGGGCGATCGTCCTACGAGCAGTACTTC. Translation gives CASSLRSNRGRSSYEQYF.

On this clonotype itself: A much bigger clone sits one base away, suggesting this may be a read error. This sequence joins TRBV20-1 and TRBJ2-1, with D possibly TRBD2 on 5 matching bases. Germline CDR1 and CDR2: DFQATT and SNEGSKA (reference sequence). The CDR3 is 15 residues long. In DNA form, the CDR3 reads TGCAGTGTTAGAGGCGTGGGGAGCTCCTACAATGAGCAGTTCTTC. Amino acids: CSVRGVGSSYNEQFF.

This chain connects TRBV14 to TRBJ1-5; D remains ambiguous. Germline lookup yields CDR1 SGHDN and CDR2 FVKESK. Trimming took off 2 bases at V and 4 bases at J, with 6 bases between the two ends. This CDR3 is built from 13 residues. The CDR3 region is CASSQNGNQPQHF. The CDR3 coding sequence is TGTGCCAGCAGCCAAAACGGGAATCAGCCCCAGCATTTT.

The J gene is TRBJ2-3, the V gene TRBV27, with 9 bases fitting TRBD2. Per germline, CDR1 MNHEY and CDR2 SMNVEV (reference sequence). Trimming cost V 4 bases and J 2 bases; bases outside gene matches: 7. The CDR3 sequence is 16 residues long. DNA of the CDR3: TGTGCCAGCAGTTCCTGGCGGGAGGGTTACACAGATACGCAGTATTTT. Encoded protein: CASSSWREGYTDTQYF.

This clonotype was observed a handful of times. CDR3 loop: CASSPRMTAYNSPLHF. The CDR3 region has the DNA TGTGCCAGCTCACCGAGAATGACAGCCTATAATTCACCCCTCCACTTT. The chain links TRBV18 to TRBJ1-6; perhaps TRBD1 as D (5 bases). V gave up 3 bases and J gave up 2 bases, with 11 bases separating them. This CDR3 has 16 residues. The V gene's germline CDR1 is KGHSH and CDR2 LQKENI. The full variable domain, rest sourced from reference TRBV18 and TRBJ1-6, is NAGVMQNPRHLVRRRGQEARLRCSPMKGHSHVYWYRQLPEEGLKFMVYLQKENIIDESGMPKERFSAEFPKEGPSILRIQQVVRGDSAAYFCASSPRMTAYNSPLHFGNGTRLTVT.

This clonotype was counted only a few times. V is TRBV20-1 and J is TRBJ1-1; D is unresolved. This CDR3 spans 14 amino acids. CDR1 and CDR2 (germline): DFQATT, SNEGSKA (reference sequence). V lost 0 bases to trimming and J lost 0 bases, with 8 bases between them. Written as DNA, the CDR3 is TGCAGTGCTAGAGATTGGGGTTTGAACACTGAAGCTTTCTTT. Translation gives CSARDWGLNTEAFF.

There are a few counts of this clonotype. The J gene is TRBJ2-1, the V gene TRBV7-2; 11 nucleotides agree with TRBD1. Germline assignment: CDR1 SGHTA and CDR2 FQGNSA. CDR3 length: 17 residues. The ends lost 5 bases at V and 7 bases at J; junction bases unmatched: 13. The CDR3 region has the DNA TGTGCCAGCAGCCTGGGCCTAGGACAGGGGGCTGGGAATGAGCAGTTCTTC. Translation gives CASSLGLGQGAGNEQFF.

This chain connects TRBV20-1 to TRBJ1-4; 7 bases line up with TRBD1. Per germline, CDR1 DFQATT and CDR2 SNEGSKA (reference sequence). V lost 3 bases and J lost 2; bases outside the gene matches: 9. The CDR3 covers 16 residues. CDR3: CSARTGISSTNEKLFF. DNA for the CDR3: TGCAGTGCTAGGACAGGGATTTCCTCGACTAATGAAAAACTGTTTTTT.

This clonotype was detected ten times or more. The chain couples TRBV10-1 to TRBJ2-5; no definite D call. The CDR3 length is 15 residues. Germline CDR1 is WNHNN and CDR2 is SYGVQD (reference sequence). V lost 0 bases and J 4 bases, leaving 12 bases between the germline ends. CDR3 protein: CASSESQARGETQYF. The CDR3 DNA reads TGCGCCAGCAGTGAGTCTCAGGCGCGCGGAGAGACCCAGTACTTC.

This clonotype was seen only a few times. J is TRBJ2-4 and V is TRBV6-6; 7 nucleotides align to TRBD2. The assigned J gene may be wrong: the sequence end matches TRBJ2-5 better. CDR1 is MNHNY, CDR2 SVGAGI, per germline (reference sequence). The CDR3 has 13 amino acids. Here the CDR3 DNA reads TGTGCCAGCACCCTAGGGGAGGGGAAGACCCAGTACTTC. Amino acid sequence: CASTLGEGKTQYF.

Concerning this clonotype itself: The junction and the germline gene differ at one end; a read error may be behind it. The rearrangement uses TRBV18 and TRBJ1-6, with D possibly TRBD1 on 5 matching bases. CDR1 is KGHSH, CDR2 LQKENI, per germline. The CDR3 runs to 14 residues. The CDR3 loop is CAGSPDSRNSPLHF. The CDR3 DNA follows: TGTGCCGGCTCACCCGACAGCAGGAATTCACCCCTCCACTTT.

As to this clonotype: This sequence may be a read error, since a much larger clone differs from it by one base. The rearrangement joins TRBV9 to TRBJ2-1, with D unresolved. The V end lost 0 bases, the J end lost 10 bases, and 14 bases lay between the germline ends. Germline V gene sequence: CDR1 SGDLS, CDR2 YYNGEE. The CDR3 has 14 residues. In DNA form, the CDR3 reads TGTGCCAGCAGCGTAGAGTCAAGCGCCTACGAGCAGTTCTTC. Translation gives CASSVESSAYEQFF.

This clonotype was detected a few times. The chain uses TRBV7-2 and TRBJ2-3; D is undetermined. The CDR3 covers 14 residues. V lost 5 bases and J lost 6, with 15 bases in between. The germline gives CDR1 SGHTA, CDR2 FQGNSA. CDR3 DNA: TGTGCCAGCAGCCAAGCCTCCTTCGGCGATACGCAGTATTTT. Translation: CASSQASFGDTQYF.

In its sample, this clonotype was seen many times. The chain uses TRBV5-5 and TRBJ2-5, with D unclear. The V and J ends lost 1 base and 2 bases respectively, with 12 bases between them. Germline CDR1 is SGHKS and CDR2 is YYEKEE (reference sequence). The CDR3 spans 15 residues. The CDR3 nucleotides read TGTGCCAGCAGCTTGACTTTGGCGGAACAAGAGACCCAGTACTTC. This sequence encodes CASSLTLAEQETQYF.

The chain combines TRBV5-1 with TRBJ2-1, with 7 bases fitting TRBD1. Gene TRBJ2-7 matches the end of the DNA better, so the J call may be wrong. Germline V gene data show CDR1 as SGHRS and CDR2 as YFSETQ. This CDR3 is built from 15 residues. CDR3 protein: CASTRGGTSYNEQYF. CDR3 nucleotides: TGCGCCAGCACTCGAGGGGGCACCTCCTACAATGAGCAGTACTTC.

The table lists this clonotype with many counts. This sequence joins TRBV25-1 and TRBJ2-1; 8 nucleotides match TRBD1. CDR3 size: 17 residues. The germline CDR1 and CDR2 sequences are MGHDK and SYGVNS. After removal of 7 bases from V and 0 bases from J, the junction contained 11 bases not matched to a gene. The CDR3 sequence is CASTDRGRGSSYNEQFF. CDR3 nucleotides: TGTGCCAGCACTGACAGGGGACGGGGCAGCTCCTACAATGAGCAGTTCTTC.

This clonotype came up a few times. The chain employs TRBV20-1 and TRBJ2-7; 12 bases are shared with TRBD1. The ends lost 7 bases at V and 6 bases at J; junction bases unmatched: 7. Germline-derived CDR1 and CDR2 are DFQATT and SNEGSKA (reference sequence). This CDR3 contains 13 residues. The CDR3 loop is CSVPGQGAPEQYF. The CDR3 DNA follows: TGCAGTGTCCCGGGACAGGGGGCCCCCGAGCAGTACTTC.

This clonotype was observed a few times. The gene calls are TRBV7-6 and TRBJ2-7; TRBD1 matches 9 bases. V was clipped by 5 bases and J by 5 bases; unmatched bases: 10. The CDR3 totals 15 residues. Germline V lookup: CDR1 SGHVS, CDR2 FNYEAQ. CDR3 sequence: CASSPNRQGVHEQYF. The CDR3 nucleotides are TGTGCCAGCAGCCCCAACAGACAGGGGGTCCACGAGCAGTACTTC.

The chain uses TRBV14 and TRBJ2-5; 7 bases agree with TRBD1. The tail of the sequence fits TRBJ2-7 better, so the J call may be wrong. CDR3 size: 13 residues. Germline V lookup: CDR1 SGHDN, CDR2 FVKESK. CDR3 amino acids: CASSGDSYHEQYF. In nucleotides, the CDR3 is TGTGCCAGCAGCGGGGACAGTTACCACGAGCAGTACTTC.

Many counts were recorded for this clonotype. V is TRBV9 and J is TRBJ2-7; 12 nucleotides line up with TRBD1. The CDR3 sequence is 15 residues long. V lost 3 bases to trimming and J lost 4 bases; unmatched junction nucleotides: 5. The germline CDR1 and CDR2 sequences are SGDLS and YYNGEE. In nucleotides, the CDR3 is TGTGCCAGCAGCGCTGGGACAGGGGGCAAGTACGAGCAGTACTTC. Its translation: CASSAGTGGKYEQYF.

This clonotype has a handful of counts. The CDR3 bases are TGCAGTGCCCCCCGTTCAAAGGGGACTAGCGGGCCAGGCACAGATACGCAGTATTTT. Protein product: CSAPRSKGTSGPGTDTQYF. This sequence joins TRBV20-1 and TRBJ2-3, with TRBD2 matching 12 bases. The V gene end was trimmed by 6 bases and the J gene end by 1 base; junction bases not matched to a gene: 17. The germline CDR1 and CDR2 sequences are DFQATT and SNEGSKA (reference sequence). The CDR3 covers 19 residues.

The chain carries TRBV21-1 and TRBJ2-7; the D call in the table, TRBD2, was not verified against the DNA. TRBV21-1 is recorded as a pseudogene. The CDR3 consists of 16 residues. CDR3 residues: CASHLPRWREGYEQYF. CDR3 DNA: TGTGCCAGCCATCTCCCTCGGTGGCGGGAGGGGTACGAGCAGTACTTC.

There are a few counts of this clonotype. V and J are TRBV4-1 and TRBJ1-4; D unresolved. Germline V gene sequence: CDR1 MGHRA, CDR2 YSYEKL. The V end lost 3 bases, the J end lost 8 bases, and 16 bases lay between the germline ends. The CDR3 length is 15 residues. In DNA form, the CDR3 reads TGCGCCAGCAGCCAGGCTGGTGGGGAGAGGGAAAAACTGTTTTTT. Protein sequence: CASSQAGGEREKLFF.

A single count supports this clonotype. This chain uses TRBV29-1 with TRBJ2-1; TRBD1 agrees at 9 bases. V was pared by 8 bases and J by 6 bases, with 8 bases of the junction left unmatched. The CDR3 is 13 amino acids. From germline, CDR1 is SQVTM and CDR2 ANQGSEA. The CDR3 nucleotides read TGCAGCCACCGACAGGGGGGTTGCAATGAGCAGTTCTTC. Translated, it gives CSHRQGGCNEQFF.

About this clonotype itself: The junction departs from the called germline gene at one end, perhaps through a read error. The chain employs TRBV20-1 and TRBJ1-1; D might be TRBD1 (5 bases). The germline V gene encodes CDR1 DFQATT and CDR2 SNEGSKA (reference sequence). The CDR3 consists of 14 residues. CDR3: CSAGDLMGRTEAFF. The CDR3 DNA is TGCAGTGCTGGAGATCTCATGGGGCGCACTGAAGCTTTCTTT.

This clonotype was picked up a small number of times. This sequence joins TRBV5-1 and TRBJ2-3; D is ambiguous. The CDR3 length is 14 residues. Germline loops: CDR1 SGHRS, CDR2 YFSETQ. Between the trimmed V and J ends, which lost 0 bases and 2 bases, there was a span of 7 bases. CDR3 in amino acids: CASSLALHTDTQYF. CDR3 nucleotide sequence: TGCGCCAGCAGCTTGGCCCTCCACACAGATACGCAGTATTTT.

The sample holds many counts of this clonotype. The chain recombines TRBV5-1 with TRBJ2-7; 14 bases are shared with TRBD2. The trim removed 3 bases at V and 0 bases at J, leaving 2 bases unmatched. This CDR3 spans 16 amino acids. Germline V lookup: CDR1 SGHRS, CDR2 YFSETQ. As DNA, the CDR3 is TGCGCCAGCAGCTCCGGACTAGCGGGAGGCTCCTACGAGCAGTACTTC. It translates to CASSSGLAGGSYEQYF.